The rows below give T cell receptor beta chains drawn from one sample of a study of blood T cell repertoires in COVID-19. This table comes from immunoSEQ multiplex PCR, and its TCRdb copy is limited to in-frame clones, with some not included. The sample contains around 80,000 clones, approximately 80% of which appear only once. Sequenced sample: peripheral blood. These receptors all come from a woman older than 75 with active or convalescent COVID-19. The CDR3 runs from the conserved cysteine through the conserved F or W. Fields, in order: V gene, clone size, J gene, D gene, CDR3 DNA, CDR3 protein. D genes are given only for firm matches. Size values are once, few and many counts, or a class for expanded clones, and some rows have none.

>TRBV6-2/TRBV6-3|once|TRBJ1-3|-
TGTGCCAGCAGTTACTCGATAGGGGAACGGACGTTCTCTGGAAACACCATATATTTT
CASSYSIGERTFSGNTIYF
>TRBV2|-|TRBJ1-5|-
TGTGCCAGCAGTCTCACCAGGGGCAATCAGCCCCAGCATTTT
CASSLTRGNQPQHF
>TRBV18|-|TRBJ2-5|TRBD2
TGTGCCAGCTCACTAGCGGGGGATTATGGAGAGACCCAGTACTTC
CASSLAGDYGETQYF
>TRBV5-1|-|TRBJ1-1|-
TGCGCCAGCAGCTCGGACCCGGGGTTTTCGGAAGCTTTCTTT
CASSSDPGFSEAFF
>TRBV3-1/TRBV3-2|-|TRBJ2-3|TRBD2
TGTGCCAGCAGCCGCCAGCGGGAGGGCCTGGATACGCAGTATTTT
CASSRQREGLDTQYF
>TRBV7-8|-|TRBJ1-2|TRBD1
TGTGCCAGCAGCGTTTGGACAGGGGGCAATTATGGCTACACCTTC
CASSVWTGGNYGYTF
>TRBV21-1|-|TRBJ1-4|-
TGTGCCAGCAGCGGCGACAGGGAAAGGTTTGAAAAACTGTTTTTT
CASSGDRERFEKLFF
>TRBV5-1|-|TRBJ1-1|-
TGCGCCAGCAACGGAGAGAACACTGAAGCTTTCTTT
CASNGENTEAFF
>TRBV19|-|TRBJ2-7|TRBD2
TGTGCCAGTAGTCCCACTGATGTAGCGGGAAAGGTGCAGTACTTC
CASSPTDVAGKVQYF
>TRBV5-1|-|TRBJ2-5|-
TGCGCCAGCAGCTTGTTTGGGGGGGCCGGGGGAGAGACCCAGTACTTC
CASSLFGGAGGETQYF
>TRBV7-9|few|TRBJ2-2|-
TGTGCCAGCAGGCATCGCCAGGGGACCGGGGAGCTGTTTTTT
CASRHRQGTGELFF
>TRBV5-1|-|TRBJ2-3|-
TGCGCCAGCAGCTTGGTTGTGTCAGGGGACCCAGATACGCAGTATTTT
CASSLVVSGDPDTQYF
>TRBV21-1|-|TRBJ1-4|-
TGTGCCAGCAGCATGGGGACAGGGGGTATAAATGAAAAACTGTTTTTT
CASSMGTGGINEKLFF
>TRBV28|once|TRBJ1-2|-
TGTGCCAGCAGTTACAGGGTTCAATATGGCTACACCTTC
CASSYRVQYGYTF
>TRBV4-1|-|TRBJ2-2|TRBD2
TGCGCCAGCAGCCAAGGGGCACTAGCGCTCGGCTCCGGGGAGCTGTTTTTT
CASSQGALALGSGELFF
>TRBV7-9|-|TRBJ2-7|TRBD2
TGTGCCAGCAGCCATAGTGGGGCGGGGGGGCTTGCCGAGCAGTACTTC
CASSHSGAGGLAEQYF
>TRBV30|-|TRBJ2-3|TRBD2
TGTGCCTGGAGTGTAAAAAAAACTAGCGGGATGACAGATACGCAGTATTTT
CAWSVKKTSGMTDTQYF
>TRBV11-3|-|TRBJ2-2|TRBD1
TGTGCCAGCAGCCCCGGGACAGGGGACTCGAACACCGGGGAGCTGTTTTTT
CASSPGTGDSNTGELFF
>TRBV6-6|-|TRBJ2-1|TRBD2
TGTGCCAGCAGTAAGGCTAGCGGTGCCTACAATGAGCAGTTCTTC
CASSKASGAYNEQFF
>TRBV6-5|-|TRBJ1-1|TRBD1
TGTGCCGTCGCGGCCGGGACAGGGAAAGCTTTCTTT
CAVAAGTGKAFF
>TRBV25-1|-|TRBJ1-6|-
TGTGCCAGCAGTGAAGCAGGGAATAATTCACCCCTCCACTTT
CASSEAGNNSPLHF
>TRBV5-6|-|TRBJ1-5|-
TGTGCCAGCATGAAGTTAGGGGGCAATCAGCCCCAGCATTTT
CASMKLGGNQPQHF
>TRBV5-1|-|TRBJ2-3|-
TGCGCCAGCAGTAGGTTGGGACTCACAGATACGCAGTATTTT
CASSRLGLTDTQYF